This T cell receptor (beta chain) is drawn from a study of blood T cells in healthy people across ages. Overall study context: Template-switching capture recovered about one barcoded beta molecule per two T cells.

The V end was cut by 4 bases, the J end by 2 bases, with 15 bases between. This CDR3 is 14 amino acids long. The germline gives CDR1 SQVTM, CDR2 ANQGSEA. Study conclusions and caveats: When one million T cells were used, diversity estimates were thought to be underestimates. Reliance upon unsorted PBMCs precluded definitive naive versus antigen-experienced comparison.

A second roughly 6 to 11 cycle PCR used barcoded and J-beta primers. TCRdb processed the 5' RACE reads anew with MiXCR; each CDR3 protein has one entry. Among more than 650,000 distinct CDR3 sequences, 53% were seen once, and the ten largest hold about 42%. Concerning this clonotype itself: Its target is unknown.

The chain recombines TRBV29-1 with TRBJ2-7; D perhaps matches TRBD1 (6 bases). Sequences were obtained from blood. The receptor comes from a man older than 75 in good health. The CDR3 loop reads CSVGLGDRPYEQYF. Here the CDR3 DNA reads TGCAGCGTTGGTCTCGGAGACAGGCCCTACGAGCAGTACTTC.